This is a list of T cell receptor beta chains from one sample in a study of T cells in Graves' hyperthyroidism and ophthalmopathy. TCRdb itself ran the multiplex PCR reads through MiXCR, one entry per CDR3 protein. The sample has some 380,000 distinct CDR3 sequences; approximately 12% are singletons. The material sequenced was blood. Every receptor here comes from a man aged 25-45 years with Graves' hyperthyroidism that later progressed to Graves' ophthalmopathy. The CDR3 runs from the conserved cysteine through the conserved F or W. D genes are given only for firm matches. The listing skips clone size in some rows; elsewhere it reads once, few, many or a size class.

v_gene,abundance,d_gene,j_gene,CDR3nt,CDR3aa
TRBV5-1,few,TRBD1,TRBJ1-2,TGCGCCAGCAGCTCCACAGGGGAGGACTATGGCTACACCTTC,CASSSTGEDYGYTF
TRBV20-1,few,NA,TRBJ1-6,TGCAGTGCTACTCGGGGGGCGGAGTCACCCCTCCACTTT,CSATRGAESPLHF
TRBV20-1,few,TRBD1,TRBJ1-5,TGCAGTGCCGAAGGGAAGGGGGCAGGCAATCAGCCCCAGCATTTT,CSAEGKGAGNQPQHF
TRBV7-3,many,NA,TRBJ2-3,TGTGCCAGCAGCTACGACGGTACTAGCACAGATACGCAGTATTTT,CASSYDGTSTDTQYF
TRBV10-2,few,NA,TRBJ1-6,TGCGCCAGCAGTGAGTGGAAACTGAATTCACCCCTCCACTTT,CASSEWKLNSPLHF
TRBV19,few,NA,TRBJ2-2,TGTGCCAGCCGCCCGGGACAACCCTTCACCGGGGAGCTGTTTTTT,CASRPGQPFTGELFF
TRBV9,NA,NA,TRBJ2-1,TGTGCCAGCAGCTCCCCGGGGGCTCCTTGGGGTGAGCAGTTCTTC,CASSSPGAPWGEQFF
TRBV28,many,NA,TRBJ2-2,TGTGCCAGCAGTTTGACGGGGAACACCGGGGAGCTGTTTTTT,CASSLTGNTGELFF
TRBV28,many,NA,TRBJ1-6,TGTGCCAGCAGGGGGCCTTTAAATTCACCCCTCCACTTT,CASRGPLNSPLHF
TRBV24-1,many,TRBD2,TRBJ2-5,TGTGCCACCAGTCCCATAACGGGGGGGGACGATGAGACCCAGTACTTC,CATSPITGGDDETQYF
TRBV10-3,NA,TRBD2,TRBJ2-3,TGTGCCATCACCTCTAGCGGGGGGGCAGATACGCAGTATTTT,CAITSSGGADTQYF
TRBV5-1,NA,NA,TRBJ2-1,TGCGCCAGCAGCTTGGCCGGGTTGAACAATGAGCAGTTCTTC,CASSLAGLNNEQFF
TRBV6-5,many,NA,TRBJ1-2,TGTGCCAGCAGTTACTCGGGCCCCTCCCTTTACTATGGCTACACCTTC,CASSYSGPSLYYGYTF
TRBV2,NA,TRBD2,TRBJ2-5,TGTGCCAGCAGACTTATAGCGGGGGGAGGCGAGACCCAGTACTTC,CASRLIAGGGETQYF
TRBV7-3,few,TRBD1,TRBJ2-2,TGTGCCAGCAGCGCCCCGGGACAGGGGACCGGGGAGCTGTTTTTT,CASSAPGQGTGELFF
TRBV6-5,few,NA,TRBJ1-1,TGTGCCAGCAGTTACGGAAGTTACAGTTATAATGAAGCTTTCTTT,CASSYGSYSYNEAFF
TRBV7-6,many,NA,TRBJ2-5,TGTGCCAGCATCCCCTTGGGGGGTCTAGAGACCCAGTACTTC,CASIPLGGLETQYF
TRBV6-1,many,TRBD1,TRBJ1-2,TGTGCCAGCAGTTATGGGGTGAGGGACAGGCAACGGGGCTACACCTTC,CASSYGVRDRQRGYTF
TRBV2,many,TRBD1,TRBJ2-7,TGTGCCAGCACCACAGGGGCCTACGAGCAGTACTTC,CASTTGAYEQYF
TRBV9,few,NA,TRBJ1-5,TGTGCCAGCAGCGTAGACAGCGGTCAGCCCCAGCATTTT,CASSVDSGQPQHF
TRBV12-5,many,TRBD1,TRBJ1-5,TGTGCTAGTGGTTCCGGACAGGGTGGGCAGCCCCAGCATTTT,CASGSGQGGQPQHF
TRBV6-6,NA,TRBD2,TRBJ2-3,TGTGCCAGCAGTTACCCTGGGACTAGCGGGGGGGCCGCCACGCAGTATTTT,CASSYPGTSGGAATQYF
TRBV11-2,many,NA,TRBJ1-1,TGTGCCAGCAGCTTTAGTAACAGGGCCGGGACTGAAGCTTTCTTT,CASSFSNRAGTEAFF
TRBV24-1,many,TRBD1,TRBJ1-5,TGTGCCACCAGTGAGGGACAGGGGATCAATCAGCCCCAGCATTTT,CATSEGQGINQPQHF
TRBV7-8,many,TRBD1,TRBJ2-7,TGTGCCAGCAGCTCTTGGCCCGTAACAGGGGGCTACGAGCAGTACTTC,CASSSWPVTGGYEQYF
TRBV5-1,NA,TRBD1,TRBJ1-4,TGCGCCAGCAGTACTACAGGGGAATTTGAAAAACTGTTTTTT,CASSTTGEFEKLFF
TRBV11-2,many,NA,TRBJ2-1,TGTCCCAGCAGCTTAGTGGTCCGAGGGTCGTACAATGAGCAGTTCTTC,CPSSLVVRGSYNEQFF
TRBV19,few,NA,TRBJ2-2,TGTGCCAGTAGTATACGGAAGGTGGCTGCCGGGGAGCTGTTTTTT,CASSIRKVAAGELFF
TRBV28,many,NA,TRBJ1-1,TGTGCCAGCAGTTCCTCAGGCAGCGCTGACACTGAAGCTTTCTTT,CASSSSGSADTEAFF
TRBV12-3/TRBV12-4,few,NA,TRBJ2-7,TGTGCCAGCAGCTGGGGGGGGCCGGAGGGCTACGAGCAGTACTTC,CASSWGGPEGYEQYF
TRBV12-3/TRBV12-4,many,NA,TRBJ1-1,TGTGCCAGCAGTTTGAGTGACGGGAACACTGAAGCTTTCTTT,CASSLSDGNTEAFF
TRBV5-1,many,NA,TRBJ2-1,TGCGCCAGCAGCCCTGGCGGCGCAAACAATGAGCAGTTCTTC,CASSPGGANNEQFF
TRBV28,few,TRBD1,TRBJ1-1,TGTGCCAGCAGTACCCCGGGACAGGGGTGGAGAACTGAAGCTTTCTTT,CASSTPGQGWRTEAFF
TRBV20-1,NA,NA,TRBJ1-3,TGCAGTGCTAGAGATACAGGAAGCTCTGGAAACACCATATATTTT,CSARDTGSSGNTIYF
TRBV7-2,many,TRBD2,TRBJ2-1,TGTGCCAGCAGCCAACGGGAGGGGACGTACAATGAGCAGTTCTTC,CASSQREGTYNEQFF
TRBV12-3/TRBV12-4,many,NA,TRBJ1-2,TGTGCCAGCAGACCAGACACAGGCGACTATGGCTACACCTTC,CASRPDTGDYGYTF
TRBV20-1,NA,NA,TRBJ2-7,TGCAGTGCTAGAGATTCCTCCGGCTACGAGCAGTACTTC,CSARDSSGYEQYF
TRBV5-6,few,NA,TRBJ2-1,TGTGCCAGCAGCTTGGCCAATGAGGGGGGGACCTCCTACAATGAGCAGTTCTTC,CASSLANEGGTSYNEQFF
TRBV29-1,many,NA,TRBJ2-7,TGCAGCGGTGCAGGTGGGGAAGGCGAGCAGTACTTC,CSGAGGEGEQYF
TRBV12-5,many,TRBD1,TRBJ1-2,TGTGCTAGTGCCATGGACAGGGGGCTCGGCTATGGCTACACCTTC,CASAMDRGLGYGYTF
TRBV5-1,few,TRBD1,TRBJ1-6,TGCGCCAGCAGAACGGACAGGGATTATAATTCACCCCTCCACTTT,CASRTDRDYNSPLHF
TRBV28,many,TRBD1,TRBJ2-7,TGTGCCAGCAGCGGCCCCGGACAGGGTTTCTACGAGCAGTACTTC,CASSGPGQGFYEQYF
TRBV6-2/TRBV6-3,NA,TRBD1,TRBJ1-1,TGTGCCAGCAGACCCCCCCAGGGGGGGACTGAAGCTTTCTTT,CASRPPQGGTEAFF
TRBV5-1,many,TRBD2,TRBJ2-3,TGCGCCAGCAGCGCAGGGACTAGCGCAGATACGCAGTATTTT,CASSAGTSADTQYF
TRBV6-2/TRBV6-3,few,NA,TRBJ1-1,TGTGCCAGCAGTTACGGCGGGGGGACCACTGAAGCTTTCTTT,CASSYGGGTTEAFF
TRBV11-3,many,NA,TRBJ1-2,TGTGCCAGCAGCCCTGGTAGGGGCTATGGCTACACCTTC,CASSPGRGYGYTF
TRBV20-1,few,TRBD2,TRBJ2-1,TGCAGTGCCCACCAAGCGGGGGGGCTAATCGATGAGCAGTTCTTC,CSAHQAGGLIDEQFF
TRBV28,many,NA,TRBJ2-7,TGTGCCAGCAAAAGTTTTGTGGGGAGACACCGCCTCGAGCAGTACTTC,CASKSFVGRHRLEQYF
TRBV30,NA,NA,TRBJ2-1,TGTGCCACCCCCCACCACAATGAGCAGTTCTTC,CATPHHNEQFF
TRBV10-2,NA,NA,TRBJ2-1,TGCACCAGCAGTGACAGTAGCGTTGAGCAGTTCTTC,CTSSDSSVEQFF
TRBV20-1,many,NA,TRBJ1-5,TGCAGTGCTAGTCCGGACAGAAGGAGCAATCAGCCCCAGCATTTT,CSASPDRRSNQPQHF
TRBV16,NA,NA,TRBJ1-6,TGTGCCAGCAGCCAACTAACAGGGACTTTTGATTCACCCCTCCACTTT,CASSQLTGTFDSPLHF